The present TCR beta chain was sequenced within a study of OX40 agonist ivuxolimab in advanced cancers. Study-wide background: Enrollees could have had prior anti-PD-1, anti-PD-L1 or anti-CTLA-4 therapy, which approximately 38% had received. Points from the study as a whole: The investigators did not determine what antigen specificity the expanded peripheral T cells had. CD4+ and CD8+ T cells in blood underwent clonal expansion by week 6 at 0.1 to 3.0 mg/kg.

Produced via immunoSEQ multiplex PCR; TCRdb's table is partial and in-frame only. The sample yields approximately 90,000 clones, around 88% seen once. This CDR3 region has 14 residues. Germline CDR1 is MNHEY and CDR2 is SVGAGI. V lost 3 bases to trimming and J lost 6 bases, with 12 bases between them. As regards this clone: Its specificity is unknown.

Sequences were derived from CD4+ or CD8+ T cells sorted from blood, sampled in a trial of the OX40 agonist ivuxolimab. V gene TRBV6-5 combines with J gene TRBJ2-1; no clear D gene. This TCR was sampled from an adult with an advanced solid tumor such as melanoma, head and neck, liver or kidney cancer. The CDR3 loop reads CASSYREIVNEQFF. The DNA of the CDR3 is TGTGCCAGCAGTTATAGGGAAATTGTCAATGAGCAGTTCTTC.